The clone carrying this TCR beta chain was counted between two and nine times. Its antigen is unknown. The data stem from a study of T-cell memory formation after mild COVID-19. In the study overall: Most TCR clusters belonged to a single donor. General study points: Later expanders leaned CD4+, whereas day 15 to 85 contracting clones were balanced CD4/CD8. Whether second-wave clones peaking at day 37 were SARS-CoV-2 specific went unconfirmed. A subset of responding clones appeared in pre-infection memory, suggesting cross-reactive memory joined.

TCRdb called the 5' RACE reads again in MiXCR, with one record for every CDR3 protein. The sample holds approximately 440,000 distinct CDR3 sequences, 20% seen once. After removal of 9 bases from V and 3 bases from J, the junction contained 10 bases not matched to a gene. CDR3 size: 15 residues. The specimen was PBMCs or a T cell subset sorted from them (not recorded which). The sequence derives from an adult woman who had mild COVID-19 (a few samples of this study predate the infection). Cell type and time point are not known. The genes are TRBV12-3 or TRBV12-4 and TRBJ2-3; 9 bases line up with TRBD1. The DNA for the CDR3 is TGTGCCAGTGTGACCGGGACAGGGTATACAGATACGCAGTATTTT. Protein: CASVTGTGYTDTQYF.